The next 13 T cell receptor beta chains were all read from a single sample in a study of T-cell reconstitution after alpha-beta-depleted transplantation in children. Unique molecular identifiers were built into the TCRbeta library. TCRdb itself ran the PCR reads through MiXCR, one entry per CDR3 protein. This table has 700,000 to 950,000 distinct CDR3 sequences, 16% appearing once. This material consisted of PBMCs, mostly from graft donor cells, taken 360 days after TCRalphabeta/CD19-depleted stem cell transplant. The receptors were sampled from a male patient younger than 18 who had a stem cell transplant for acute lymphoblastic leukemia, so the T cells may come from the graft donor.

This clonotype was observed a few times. DNA of the CDR3: TGTGCCAGCAGCCTTCCCAGGACAGGGGCCACAGATACGCAGTATTTT. Its protein is CASSLPRTGATDTQYF. The gene calls are TRBV7-9 and TRBJ2-3; the match to TRBD1 covers 9 bases. Germline assignment: CDR1 SEHNR and CDR2 FQNEAQ (reference sequence). The CDR3 contains 16 residues. With 5 bases clipped from V and 2 bases from J, the junction kept 8 bases outside the gene matches. Full variable domain (remainder filled in from reference TRBV7-9 and TRBJ2-3): DTGVSQNPRHKITKRGQNVTFRCDPISEHNRLYWYRQTLGQGPEFLTYFQNEAQLEKSRLLSDRFSAERPKGSFSTLEIQRTEQGDSAMYLCASSLPRTGATDTQYFGPGTRLTVL.

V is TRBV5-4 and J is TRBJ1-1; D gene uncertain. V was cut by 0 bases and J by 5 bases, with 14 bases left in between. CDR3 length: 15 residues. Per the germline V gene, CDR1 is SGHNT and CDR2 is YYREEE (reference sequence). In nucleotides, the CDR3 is TGTGCCAGCAGCTTGGGTCCCCTCTGGTGGACTGAAGCTTTCTTT. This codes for CASSLGPLWWTEAFF.

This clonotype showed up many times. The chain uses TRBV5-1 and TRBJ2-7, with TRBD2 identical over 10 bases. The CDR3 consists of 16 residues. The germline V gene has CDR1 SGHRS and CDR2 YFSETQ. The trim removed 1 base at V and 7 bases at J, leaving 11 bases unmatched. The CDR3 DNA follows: TGCGCCAGCAGCTTGTTCGGGCTAGCGGGAGTAGAAGAGCAGTACTTC. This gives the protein CASSLFGLAGVEEQYF.

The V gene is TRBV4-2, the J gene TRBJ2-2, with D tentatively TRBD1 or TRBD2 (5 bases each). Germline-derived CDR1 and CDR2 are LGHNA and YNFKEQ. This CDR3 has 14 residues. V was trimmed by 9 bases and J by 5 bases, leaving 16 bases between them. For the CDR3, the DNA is TGTGCCAGGGCCCCGGGACCGCAAACCGGGGAGCTGTTTTTT. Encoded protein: CARAPGPQTGELFF.

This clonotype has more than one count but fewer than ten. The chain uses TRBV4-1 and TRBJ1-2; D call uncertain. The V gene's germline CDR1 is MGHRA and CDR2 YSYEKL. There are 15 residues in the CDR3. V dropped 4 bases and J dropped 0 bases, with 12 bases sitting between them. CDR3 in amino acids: CASSLSGATNYGYTF. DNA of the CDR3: TGCGCCAGCAGCCTCAGCGGCGCCACTAACTATGGCTACACCTTC.

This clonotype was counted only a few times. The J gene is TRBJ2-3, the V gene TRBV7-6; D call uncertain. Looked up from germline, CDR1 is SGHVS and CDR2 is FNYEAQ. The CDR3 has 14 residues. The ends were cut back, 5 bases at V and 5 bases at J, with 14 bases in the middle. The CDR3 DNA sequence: TGTGCCAGCAGCCCGGCAGCAGGTCAAGATACGCAGTATTTT. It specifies CASSPAAGQDTQYF.

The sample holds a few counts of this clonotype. The CDR3 sequence is CSAPVLAGTDTQYF. As DNA, the CDR3 is TGCAGTGCTCCAGTGCTAGCGGGCACAGATACGCAGTATTTT. This chain links TRBV20-1 with TRBJ2-3; 7 nucleotides align to TRBD2. This CDR3 is built from 14 residues. CDR1 and CDR2 (germline): DFQATT, SNEGSKA (reference sequence). The V and J ends lost 5 bases and 1 base, in that order; junction bases with no gene match: 6.

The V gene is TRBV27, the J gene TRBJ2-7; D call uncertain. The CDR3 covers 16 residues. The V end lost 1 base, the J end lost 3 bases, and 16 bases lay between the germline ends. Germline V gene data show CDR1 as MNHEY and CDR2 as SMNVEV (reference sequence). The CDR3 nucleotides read TGTGCCAGCAGTTTATTCTACAGTTCTTATTTCTACGAGCAGTACTTC. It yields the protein CASSLFYSSYFYEQYF.

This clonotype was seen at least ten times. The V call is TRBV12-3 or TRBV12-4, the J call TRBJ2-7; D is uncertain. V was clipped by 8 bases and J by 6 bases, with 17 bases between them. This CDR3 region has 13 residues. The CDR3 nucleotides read TGTGCCAGCTGCCCCAGGTTATCAGGCGAGCAGTACTTC. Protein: CASCPRLSGEQYF.

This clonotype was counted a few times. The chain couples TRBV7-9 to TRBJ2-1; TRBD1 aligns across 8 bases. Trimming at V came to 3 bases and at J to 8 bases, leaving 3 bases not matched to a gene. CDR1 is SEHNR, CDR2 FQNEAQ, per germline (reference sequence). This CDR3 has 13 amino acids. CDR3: CASSFSGGDEQFF. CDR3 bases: TGTGCCAGCAGCTTTTCAGGGGGCGATGAGCAGTTCTTC.

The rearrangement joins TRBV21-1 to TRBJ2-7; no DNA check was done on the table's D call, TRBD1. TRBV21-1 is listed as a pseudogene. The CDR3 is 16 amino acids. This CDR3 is CASRPDPDAIGYEQYF. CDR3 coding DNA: TGTGCCAGCCGGCCTGACCCGGACGCCATCGGCTACGAGCAGTACTTC.

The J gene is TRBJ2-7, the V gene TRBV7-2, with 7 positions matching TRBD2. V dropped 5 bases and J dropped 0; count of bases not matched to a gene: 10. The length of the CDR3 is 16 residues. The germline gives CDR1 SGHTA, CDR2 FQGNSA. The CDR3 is CASSPGLRGSSYEQYF. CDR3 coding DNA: TGTGCCAGCAGCCCGGGGCTGCGGGGGAGCTCCTACGAGCAGTACTTC.

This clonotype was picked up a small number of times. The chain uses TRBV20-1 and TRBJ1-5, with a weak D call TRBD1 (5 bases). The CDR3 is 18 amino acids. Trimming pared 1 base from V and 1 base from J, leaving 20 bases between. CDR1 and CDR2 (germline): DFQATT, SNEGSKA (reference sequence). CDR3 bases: TGCAGTGCTAGAGGAAGACTGGCTGGGACTGGGAGCAATCAGCCCCAGCATTTT. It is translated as CSARGRLAGTGSNQPQHF.